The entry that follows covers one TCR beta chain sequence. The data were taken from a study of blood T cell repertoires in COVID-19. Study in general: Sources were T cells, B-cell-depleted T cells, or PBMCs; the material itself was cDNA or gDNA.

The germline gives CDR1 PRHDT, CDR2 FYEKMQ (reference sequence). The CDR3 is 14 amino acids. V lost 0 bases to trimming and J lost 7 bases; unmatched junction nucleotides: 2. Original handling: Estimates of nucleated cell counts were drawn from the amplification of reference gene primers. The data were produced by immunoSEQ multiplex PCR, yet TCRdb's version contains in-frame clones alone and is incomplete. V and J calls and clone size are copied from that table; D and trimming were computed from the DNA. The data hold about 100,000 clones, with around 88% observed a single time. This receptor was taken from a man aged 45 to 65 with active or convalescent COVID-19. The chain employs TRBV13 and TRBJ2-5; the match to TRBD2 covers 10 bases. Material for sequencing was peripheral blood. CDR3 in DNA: TGTGCCAGCAGCTTAGGCAGACTAGCGGGGACCCAGTACTTC. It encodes CASSLGRLAGTQYF.